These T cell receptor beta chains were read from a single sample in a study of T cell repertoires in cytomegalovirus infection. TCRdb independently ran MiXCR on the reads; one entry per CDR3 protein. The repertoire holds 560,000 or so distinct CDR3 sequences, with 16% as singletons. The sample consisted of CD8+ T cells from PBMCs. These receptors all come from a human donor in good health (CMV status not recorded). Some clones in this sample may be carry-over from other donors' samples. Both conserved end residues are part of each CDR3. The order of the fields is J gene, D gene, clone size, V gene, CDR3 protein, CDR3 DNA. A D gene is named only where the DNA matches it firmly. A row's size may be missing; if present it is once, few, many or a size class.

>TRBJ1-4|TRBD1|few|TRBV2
CASKPGQKNEKLFF
TGTGCCAGCAAACCGGGACAGAAAAATGAAAAACTGTTTTTT
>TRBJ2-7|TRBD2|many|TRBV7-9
CASSDSGSYEQYF
TGTGCCAGCAGCGATAGCGGGTCCTACGAGCAGTACTTC
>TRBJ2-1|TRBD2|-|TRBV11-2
CASSSWDRGTSGRAYNEQFF
TGTGCCAGCAGCTCATGGGACAGGGGCACTAGCGGGAGGGCTTACAATGAGCAGTTCTTC
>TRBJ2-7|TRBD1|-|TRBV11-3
CASSTTGSYEQYF
TGTGCCAGCAGCACGACAGGGAGCTACGAGCAGTACTTC
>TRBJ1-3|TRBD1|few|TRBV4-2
CASSQESEGAAGNTIYF
TGTGCCAGCAGCCAAGAGTCAGAGGGGGCGGCTGGAAACACCATATATTTT
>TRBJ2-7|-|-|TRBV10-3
CAISESIGNGDYEQYF
TGTGCCATCAGTGAGTCGATAGGAAACGGGGACTACGAGCAGTACTTC
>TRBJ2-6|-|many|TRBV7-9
CASSLDDGANVLTF
TGTGCCAGCAGCTTAGACGACGGGGCCAACGTCCTGACTTTC
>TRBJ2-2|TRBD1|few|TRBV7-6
CASSSSGTGNTGELFF
TGTGCCAGCAGCTCATCCGGGACAGGGAACACCGGGGAGCTGTTTTTT
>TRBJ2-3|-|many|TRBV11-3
CASSITRSDTQYF
TGTGCCAGCAGCATCACGAGGTCAGATACGCAGTATTTT
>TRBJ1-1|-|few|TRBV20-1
CSAGRRMNTEAFF
TGCAGTGCAGGACGGAGGATGAACACTGAAGCTTTCTTT
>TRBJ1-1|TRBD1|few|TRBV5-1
CASSLGSGPNRGKDTEAFF
TGCGCCAGCAGCTTGGGGAGTGGGCCGAACAGGGGAAAGGACACTGAAGCTTTCTTT
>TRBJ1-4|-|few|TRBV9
CASSVGGTGQSGLFF
TGTGCCAGCAGCGTAGGGGGAACAGGGCAGTCGGGACTGTTTTTT
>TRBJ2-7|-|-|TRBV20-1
CSARDKDSPSYEQYF
TGCAGTGCTAGAGATAAGGACTCCCCTTCCTACGAGCAGTACTTC
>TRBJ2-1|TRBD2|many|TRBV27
CASSSSSGYYNEQFF
TGTGCCAGCAGTTCCAGTAGCGGGTATTACAATGAGCAGTTCTTC
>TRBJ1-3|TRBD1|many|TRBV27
CASSQRTGGGGNTIYF
TGTGCCAGCAGTCAAAGGACAGGCGGCGGTGGAAACACCATATATTTT
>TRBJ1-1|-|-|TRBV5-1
CASSLALGPLNTEAFF
TGCGCCAGCAGCTTGGCATTGGGACCGCTGAACACTGAAGCTTTCTTT
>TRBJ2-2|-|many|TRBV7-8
CASREGRSGELFF
TGTGCCAGCAGAGAGGGGCGGTCAGGGGAGCTGTTTTTT
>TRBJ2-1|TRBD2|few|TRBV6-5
CASRTSGNNEQFF
TGTGCCAGCAGGACTAGCGGAAACAATGAGCAGTTCTTC
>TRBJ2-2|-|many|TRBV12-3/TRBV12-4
CASRTSGQGGAGELFF
TGTGCCAGCAGGACCTCGGGGCAGGGCGGTGCCGGGGAGCTGTTTTTT
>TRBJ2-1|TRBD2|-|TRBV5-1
CASSLAAGTNYNEQFF
TGCGCCAGCAGCTTGGCTGCCGGGACTAACTACAATGAGCAGTTCTTC
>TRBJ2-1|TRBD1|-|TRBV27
CASSLFWTGDEQFF
TGTGCCAGCAGTTTATTCTGGACAGGGGATGAGCAGTTCTTC
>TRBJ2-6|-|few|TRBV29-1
CSARSLGANVLTF
TGCAGCGCCCGGAGCTTAGGGGCCAACGTCCTGACTTTC
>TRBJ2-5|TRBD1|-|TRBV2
CASSEPGQVTKRVWTQYF
TGTGCCAGCAGTGAACCGGGACAGGTGACCAAGAGAGTCTGGACCCAGTACTTC
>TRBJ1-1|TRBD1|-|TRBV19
CASSIGTGVAEAFF
TGTGCCAGTAGTATAGGGACAGGGGTCGCTGAAGCTTTCTTT
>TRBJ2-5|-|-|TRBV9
CASSVAGQQETQYF
TGTGCCAGCAGCGTAGCAGGCCAACAAGAGACCCAGTACTTC
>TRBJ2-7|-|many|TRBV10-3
CAISEDWEQYF
TGTGCCATCAGTGAAGACTGGGAGCAGTACTTC
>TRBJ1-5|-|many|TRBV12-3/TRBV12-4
CATGTFNQPQHF
TGTGCCACCGGGACATTTAATCAGCCCCAGCATTTT
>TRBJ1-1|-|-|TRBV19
CASSIRHPNTEAFF
TGTGCCAGTAGTATACGACACCCGAACACTGAAGCTTTCTTT
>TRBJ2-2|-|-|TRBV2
CASSGPGNTGELFF
TGTGCCAGCAGTGGGCCGGGGAACACCGGGGAGCTGTTTTTT
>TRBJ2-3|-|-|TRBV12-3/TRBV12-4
CASSPGTHGDTQYF
TGTGCAAGCAGCCCCGGGACCCATGGGGATACGCAGTATTTT
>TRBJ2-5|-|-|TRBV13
CASSLRAQQETQYF
TGTGCCAGCAGCTTAAGGGCCCAACAAGAGACCCAGTACTTC